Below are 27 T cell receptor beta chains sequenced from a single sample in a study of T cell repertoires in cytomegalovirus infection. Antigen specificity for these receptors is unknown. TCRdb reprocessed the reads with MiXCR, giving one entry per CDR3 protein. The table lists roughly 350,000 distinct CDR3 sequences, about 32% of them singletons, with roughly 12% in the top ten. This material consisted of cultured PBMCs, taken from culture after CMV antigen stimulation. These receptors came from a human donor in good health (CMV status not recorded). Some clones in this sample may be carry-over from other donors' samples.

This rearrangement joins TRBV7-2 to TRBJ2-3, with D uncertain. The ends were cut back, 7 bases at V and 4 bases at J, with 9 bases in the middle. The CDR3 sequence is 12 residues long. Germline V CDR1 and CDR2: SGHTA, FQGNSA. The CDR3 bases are TGTGCCAGCACCACATTCCCAGATACGCAGTATTTT. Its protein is CASTTFPDTQYF.

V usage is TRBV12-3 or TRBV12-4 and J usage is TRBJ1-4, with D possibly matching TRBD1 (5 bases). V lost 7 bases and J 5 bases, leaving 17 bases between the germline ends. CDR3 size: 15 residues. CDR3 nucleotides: TGTGCCAGCACCTCTAGTGGGGCAGGAAATGAAAAACTGTTTTTT. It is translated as CASTSSGAGNEKLFF.

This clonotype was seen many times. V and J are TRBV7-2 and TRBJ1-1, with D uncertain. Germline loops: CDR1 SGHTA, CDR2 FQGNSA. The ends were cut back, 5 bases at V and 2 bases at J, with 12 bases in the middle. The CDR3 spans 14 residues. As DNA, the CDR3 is TGTGCCAGCAGCGCGGGCCACACCAACACTGAAGCTTTCTTT. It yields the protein CASSAGHTNTEAFF.

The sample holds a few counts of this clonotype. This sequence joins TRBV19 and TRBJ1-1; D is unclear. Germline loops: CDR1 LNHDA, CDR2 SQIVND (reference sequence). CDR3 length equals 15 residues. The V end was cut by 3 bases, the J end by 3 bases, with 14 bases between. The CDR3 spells CASSILRRTDTEAFF. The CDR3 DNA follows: TGTGCCAGTAGTATTCTCCGAAGAACGGACACTGAAGCTTTCTTT.

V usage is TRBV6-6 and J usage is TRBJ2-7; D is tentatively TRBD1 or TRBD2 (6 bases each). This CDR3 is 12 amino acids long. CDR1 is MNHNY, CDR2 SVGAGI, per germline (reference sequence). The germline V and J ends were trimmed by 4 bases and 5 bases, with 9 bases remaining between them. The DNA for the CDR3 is TGTGCCAGCAGTTTAGGGGGGAACGAGCAGTACGTC. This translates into CASSLGGNEQYV.

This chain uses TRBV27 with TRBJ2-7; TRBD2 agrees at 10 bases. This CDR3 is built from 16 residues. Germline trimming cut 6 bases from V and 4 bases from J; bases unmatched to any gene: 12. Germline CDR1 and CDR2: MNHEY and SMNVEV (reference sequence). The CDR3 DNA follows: TGTGCCAGCAGAAGTTTTCTCCCTAGCGGGAGTTACGAGCAGTACTTC. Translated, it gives CASRSFLPSGSYEQYF.

CDR3 in DNA: TGTGCCAGCAGCCGGACTAGCGGGAGATATGGGCTCGAGCAGTACTTC. It is translated as CASSRTSGRYGLEQYF. The chain recombines TRBV5-6 with TRBJ2-7; 13 bases are shared with TRBD2. CDR3 length: 16 amino acids. The germline CDR1 and CDR2 sequences are SGHDT and YYEEEE. Trimming removed 4 bases from V and 6 bases from J; junction bases left unmatched: 10. Variable domain in full (rest from reference TRBV5-6 and TRBJ2-7): DAGVTQSPTHLIKTRGQQVTLRCSPKSGHDTVSWYQQALGQGPQFIFQYYEEEERQRGNFPDRFSGHQFPNYSSELNVNALLLGDSALYLCASSRTSGRYGLEQYFGPGTRLTVT.

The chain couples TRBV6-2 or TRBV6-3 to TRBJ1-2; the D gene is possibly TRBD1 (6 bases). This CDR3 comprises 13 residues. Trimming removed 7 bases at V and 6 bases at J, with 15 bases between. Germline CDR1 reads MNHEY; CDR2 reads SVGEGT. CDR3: CASISQGTDGYTF. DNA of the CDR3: TGTGCCAGCATCAGCCAGGGGACGGATGGCTACACCTTC.

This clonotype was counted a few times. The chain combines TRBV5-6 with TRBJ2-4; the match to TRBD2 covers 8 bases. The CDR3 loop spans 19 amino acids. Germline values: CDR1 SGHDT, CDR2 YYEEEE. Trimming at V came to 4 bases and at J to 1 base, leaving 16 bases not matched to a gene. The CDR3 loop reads CASSAKLLERGIAKNIQYF. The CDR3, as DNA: TGTGCCAGCAGCGCTAAACTCTTAGAGCGGGGGATTGCCAAAAACATTCAGTACTTC. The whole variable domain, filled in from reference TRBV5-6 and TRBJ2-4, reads DAGVTQSPTHLIKTRGQQVTLRCSPKSGHDTVSWYQQALGQGPQFIFQYYEEEERQRGNFPDRFSGHQFPNYSSELNVNALLLGDSALYLCASSAKLLERGIAKNIQYFGAGTRLSVL.

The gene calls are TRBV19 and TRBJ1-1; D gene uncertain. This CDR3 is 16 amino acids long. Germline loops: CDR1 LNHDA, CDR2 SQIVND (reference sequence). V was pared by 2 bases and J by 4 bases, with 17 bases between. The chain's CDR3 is CASSIRAWGIGTEAFF. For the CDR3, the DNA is TGTGCCAGTAGTATACGGGCGTGGGGAATCGGCACTGAAGCTTTCTTT.

The CDR3, as DNA: TGTGCCAGCAGTTACTCTAGGACCGTAGTTGAAGCTTTCTTT. Translating gives CASSYSRTVVEAFF. V is TRBV6-5 and J is TRBJ1-1; no definite D call. Trimming shortened V by 0 bases and J by 7 bases, and 12 bases separated the two germline ends. This CDR3 comprises 14 residues. Germline lookup yields CDR1 MNHEY and CDR2 SVGAGI.

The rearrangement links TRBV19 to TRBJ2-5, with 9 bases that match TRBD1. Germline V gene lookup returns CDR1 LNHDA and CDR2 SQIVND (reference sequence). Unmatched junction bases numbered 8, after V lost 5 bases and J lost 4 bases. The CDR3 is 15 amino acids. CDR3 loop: CASSPQGAPGETQYF. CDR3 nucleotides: TGTGCCAGTAGTCCACAGGGGGCGCCGGGAGAGACCCAGTACTTC.

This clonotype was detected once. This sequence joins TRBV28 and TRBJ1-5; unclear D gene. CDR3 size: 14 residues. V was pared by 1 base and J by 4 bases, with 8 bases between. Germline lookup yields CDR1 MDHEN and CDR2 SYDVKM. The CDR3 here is CASSLSIGNQPQHF. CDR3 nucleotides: TGTGCCAGCAGTTTATCGATAGGGAATCAGCCCCAGCATTTT.

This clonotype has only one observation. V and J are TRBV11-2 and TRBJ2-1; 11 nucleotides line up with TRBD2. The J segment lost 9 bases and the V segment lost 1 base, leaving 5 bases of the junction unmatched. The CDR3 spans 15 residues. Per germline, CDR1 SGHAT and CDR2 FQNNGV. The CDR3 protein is CASSLGGLAEREQFF. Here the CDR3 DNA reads TGTGCCAGCAGCTTAGGGGGACTAGCGGAACGTGAGCAGTTCTTC.

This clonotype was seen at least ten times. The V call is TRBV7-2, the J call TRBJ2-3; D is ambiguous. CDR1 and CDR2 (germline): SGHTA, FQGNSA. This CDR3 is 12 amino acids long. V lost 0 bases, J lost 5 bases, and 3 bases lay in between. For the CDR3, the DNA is TGTGCCAGCAGCTTAGCGCTAGATACGCAGTATTTT. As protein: CASSLALDTQYF. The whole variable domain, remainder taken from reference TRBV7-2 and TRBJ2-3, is GAGVSQSPSNKVTEKGKDVELRCDPISGHTALYWYRQSLGQGLEFLIYFQGNSAPDKSGLPSDRFSAERTGGSVSTLTIQRTQQEDSAVYLCASSLALDTQYFGPGTRLTVL.

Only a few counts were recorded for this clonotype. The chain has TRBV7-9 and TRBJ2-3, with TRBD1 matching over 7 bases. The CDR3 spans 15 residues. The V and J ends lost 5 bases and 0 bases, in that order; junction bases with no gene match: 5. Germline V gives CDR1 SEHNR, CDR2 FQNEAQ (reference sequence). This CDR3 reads CASSLPGQSTDTQYF. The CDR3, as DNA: TGTGCCAGCAGCCTTCCGGGACAGAGCACAGATACGCAGTATTTT. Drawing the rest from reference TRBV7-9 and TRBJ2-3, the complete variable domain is DTGVSQNPRHKITKRGQNVTFRCDPISEHNRLYWYRQTLGQGPEFLTYFQNEAQLEKSRLLSDRFSAERPKGSFSTLEIQRTEQGDSAMYLCASSLPGQSTDTQYFGPGTRLTVL.

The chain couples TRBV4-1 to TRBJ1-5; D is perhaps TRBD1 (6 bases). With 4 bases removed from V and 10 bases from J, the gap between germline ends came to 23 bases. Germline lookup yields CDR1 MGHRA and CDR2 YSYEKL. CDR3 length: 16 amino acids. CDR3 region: CASSRNFLTGNEPQHF. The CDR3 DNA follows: TGCGCCAGCAGCCGCAACTTCCTAACAGGGAACGAACCCCAGCATTTT.

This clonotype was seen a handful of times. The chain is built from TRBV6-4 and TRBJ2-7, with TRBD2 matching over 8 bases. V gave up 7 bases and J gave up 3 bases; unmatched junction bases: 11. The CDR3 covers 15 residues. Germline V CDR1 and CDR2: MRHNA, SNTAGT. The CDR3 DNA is TGTGCCAGCAACCGCGGGGGGAACGAAGGCTACGAGCAGTACGTC. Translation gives CASNRGGNEGYEQYV.

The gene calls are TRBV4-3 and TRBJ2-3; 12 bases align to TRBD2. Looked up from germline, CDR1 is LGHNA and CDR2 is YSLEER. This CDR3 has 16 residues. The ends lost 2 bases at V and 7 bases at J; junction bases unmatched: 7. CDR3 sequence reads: CASSQRLAGVLNTQYF. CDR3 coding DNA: TGCGCCAGCAGCCAAAGACTAGCGGGAGTATTGAATACGCAGTATTTT.

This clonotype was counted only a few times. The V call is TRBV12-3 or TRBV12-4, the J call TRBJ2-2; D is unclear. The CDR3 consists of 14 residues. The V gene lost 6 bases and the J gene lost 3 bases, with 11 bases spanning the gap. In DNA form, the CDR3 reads TGTGCCAGCAGGCCCCTTAGGGACACCGGGGAGCTGTTTTTT. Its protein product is CASRPLRDTGELFF.

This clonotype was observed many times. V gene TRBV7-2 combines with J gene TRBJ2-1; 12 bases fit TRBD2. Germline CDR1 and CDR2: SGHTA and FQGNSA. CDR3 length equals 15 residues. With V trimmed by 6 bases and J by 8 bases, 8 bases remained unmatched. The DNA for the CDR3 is TGTGCCAGCAGGTTGACTAGCGGGAGTATCCATGAGCAGTTCTTC. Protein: CASRLTSGSIHEQFF.

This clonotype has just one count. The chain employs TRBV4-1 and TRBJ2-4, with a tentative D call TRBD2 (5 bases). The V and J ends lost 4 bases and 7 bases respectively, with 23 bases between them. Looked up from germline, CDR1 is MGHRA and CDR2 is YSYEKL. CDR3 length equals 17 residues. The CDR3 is CASSPAELISGENIQYF. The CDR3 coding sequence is TGCGCCAGCAGCCCAGCGGAACTAATTAGTGGGGAGAACATTCAGTACTTC.

The CDR3 coding sequence is TGTGCCAGCAGCTTAGGATTATTAGCTAACTATGGCTACACCTTC. The encoded protein is CASSLGLLANYGYTF. This rearrangement joins TRBV7-2 to TRBJ1-2; D is unresolved. V was trimmed by 1 base and J by 0 bases, leaving 9 bases between them. This CDR3 spans 15 amino acids. Germline CDR1 reads SGHTA; CDR2 reads FQGNSA.

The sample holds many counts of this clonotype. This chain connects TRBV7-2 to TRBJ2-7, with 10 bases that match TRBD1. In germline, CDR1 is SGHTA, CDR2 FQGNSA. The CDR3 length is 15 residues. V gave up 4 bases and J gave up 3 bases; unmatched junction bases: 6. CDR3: CASSSQTGGVYEQYF. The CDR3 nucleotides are TGTGCCAGCAGCTCACAGACAGGGGGCGTCTACGAGCAGTACTTC.

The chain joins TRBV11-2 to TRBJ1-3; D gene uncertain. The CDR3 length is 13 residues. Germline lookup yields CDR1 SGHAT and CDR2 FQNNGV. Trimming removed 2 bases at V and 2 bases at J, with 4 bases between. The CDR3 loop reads CASSLKPGNTIYF. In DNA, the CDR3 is TGTGCCAGCAGCTTAAAGCCTGGAAACACCATATATTTT.

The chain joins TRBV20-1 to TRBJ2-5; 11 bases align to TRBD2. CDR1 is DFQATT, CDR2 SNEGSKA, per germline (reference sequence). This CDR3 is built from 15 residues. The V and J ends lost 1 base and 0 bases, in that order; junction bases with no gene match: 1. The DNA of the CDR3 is TGCAGTGCTAGAGGACTAGCGGGGTACCAAGAGACCCAGTACTTC. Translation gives CSARGLAGYQETQYF.

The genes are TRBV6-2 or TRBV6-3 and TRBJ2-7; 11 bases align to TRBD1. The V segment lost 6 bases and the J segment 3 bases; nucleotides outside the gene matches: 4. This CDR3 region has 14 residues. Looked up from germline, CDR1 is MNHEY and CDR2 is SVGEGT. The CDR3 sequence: CASRTGQGVYEQYV. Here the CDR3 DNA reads TGTGCCAGCAGGACGGGACAGGGGGTCTACGAGCAGTACGTC.